The 6 T cell receptor beta chains below come from one sample, sequenced in a study of T cells in Graves' hyperthyroidism and ophthalmopathy. It was RNA transcripts that yielded the amplified TCR beta CDR3 regions. Carried out on the TCR CDR3, a first-round RT-PCR used the HTBI primer set. Each CDR3 protein gets one entry after TCRdb re-called the multiplex PCR reads with MiXCR. Here the sample spans some 570,000 distinct CDR3 sequences, about a sixth being singletons. Sample: blood. All receptors come from a woman aged 18-35 years with Graves' ophthalmopathy.

This clonotype was seen many times. V usage is TRBV30 and J usage is TRBJ1-2; 8 positions match TRBD1. The ends lost 1 base at V and 4 bases at J; junction bases unmatched: 2. From germline, CDR1 is GTSNPN and CDR2 SVGIG (reference sequence). The CDR3 consists of 13 residues. The CDR3: CAWSAGQGYGYTF. DNA of the CDR3: TGTGCCTGGAGTGCAGGACAGGGCTATGGCTACACCTTC.

Many counts were recorded for this clonotype. The DNA of the CDR3 is TGTGCCAGCAGGAAAGGGCCCGGGACAGGGGATAAAGGGGAGCTGTTTTTT. Translation gives CASRKGPGTGDKGELFF. This chain links TRBV6-2 or TRBV6-3 with TRBJ2-2, with 10 positions matching TRBD1. CDR3 length equals 17 residues. Looked up from germline, CDR1 is MNHEY and CDR2 is SVGEGT. J lost 8 bases, V lost 6 bases, and 15 bases had no gene match.

This clonotype was seen at least ten times. The chain uses TRBV12-3 or TRBV12-4 and TRBJ1-5; D gene unclear. The CDR3 has 15 residues. Trimming took off 5 bases at V and 3 bases at J, with 14 bases between the two ends. CDR3 sequence reads: CASSPQITANQPQHF. In nucleotides, the CDR3 is TGTGCCAGCAGTCCTCAAATTACGGCCAATCAGCCCCAGCATTTT.

The chain joins TRBV5-1 to TRBJ1-2, with a tentative D call TRBD1 (6 bases). CDR1 is SGHRS, CDR2 YFSETQ, per germline. Trimming removed 0 bases from V and 1 base from J, with 16 bases in between. CDR3 length: 17 residues. CDR3 loop: CASSLAGGQGINYGYTF. As DNA, the CDR3 is TGCGCCAGCAGCTTGGCCGGTGGCCAGGGGATTAACTATGGCTACACCTTC.

This clonotype was observed at least ten times. V gene TRBV7-9 combines with J gene TRBJ2-1; D uncertain. Per germline, CDR1 SEHNR and CDR2 FQNEAQ (reference sequence). The CDR3 totals 17 residues. Trimming took 6 bases from V and 7 from J, leaving 25 bases between them. This CDR3 reads CASSNNLGKSGQNEQFF. DNA of the CDR3: TGTGCCAGCAGTAATAACCTTGGGAAGTCCGGTCAAAATGAGCAGTTCTTC. Full variable domain (remainder filled in from reference TRBV7-9 and TRBJ2-1): DTGVSQNPRHKITKRGQNVTFRCDPISEHNRLYWYRQTLGQGPEFLTYFQNEAQLEKSRLLSDRFSAERPKGSFSTLEIQRTEQGDSAMYLCASSNNLGKSGQNEQFFGPGTRLTVL.

This clonotype appeared many times. The chain carries TRBV30 and TRBJ1-4; D is unclear. Trimming shortened V by 0 bases and J by 3 bases, and 8 bases separated the two germline ends. CDR1 and CDR2 (germline): GTSNPN, SVGIG (reference sequence). CDR3 length equals 14 residues. The CDR3 protein is CAWSVLGSNEKLFF. Here the CDR3 DNA reads TGTGCCTGGAGTGTTTTGGGATCTAATGAAAAACTGTTTTTT.